The rows below give T cell receptor beta chains drawn from one sample of a study of T cell repertoires in cytomegalovirus infection. TCRdb fed the reads into MiXCR, producing one record per CDR3 protein. The top ten clones hold roughly an eighth of a sample with about 920,000 distinct CDR3 sequences, roughly 30% of them seen once. These receptors have no identified antigens. The sequenced sample was cultured CD8+ T cells from PBMCs, obtained from culture after CMV antigen stimulation. The receptors originated from a human donor in good health (CMV status not recorded). Some clones in this sample may be carry-over from other donors' samples. Both conserved end residues are part of each CDR3. The D gene is left open where the match is weak. Only part of the rows carry a size: once, few, many, or a class if the clone is expanded.

TRBD1 | - | 13 | TRBJ1-1 | TRBV14 | CASSPPDRVAAFF | TGTGCCAGCAGCCCTCCGGACAGGGTTGCGGCTTTCTTT
- | - | 14 | TRBJ2-5 | TRBV13 | CASSFAAGQETQYF | TGTGCCAGCAGCTTTGCAGCGGGCCAAGAGACCCAGTACTTC
- | - | 14 | TRBJ2-1 | TRBV7-9 | CASSSPGGSNEQFF | TGTGCCAGCAGCTCCCCCGGAGGTTCCAATGAGCAGTTCTTC
- | few | 16 | TRBJ2-5 | TRBV6-5 | CASSYSWRRSEETQYF | TGTGCCAGCAGTTACTCGTGGCGGCGGTCAGAGGAGACCCAGTACTTC
TRBD2 | many | 15 | TRBJ2-3 | TRBV6-2/TRBV6-3 | CASSLGLAVTDTQYF | TGTGCCAGCAGCCTGGGACTAGCGGTCACAGATACGCAGTATTTT
- | - | 14 | TRBJ2-1 | TRBV4-2 | CASSHLQPGNEQFF | TGTGCCAGCAGCCATCTCCAGCCAGGGAATGAGCAGTTCTTC
- | - | 16 | TRBJ2-2 | TRBV6-5 | CASSYPGQQNTGELFF | TGTGCCAGCAGTTACCCGGGACAACAGAACACCGGGGAGCTGTTTTTT
- | - | 15 | TRBJ2-3 | TRBV29-1 | CSVGRGARSTDTQYF | TGTAGCGTTGGCAGGGGGGCCCGTAGCACAGATACGCAGTATTTT
- | many | 15 | TRBJ2-3 | TRBV7-6 | CASSLVTSSTDTQYF | TGTGCCAGCAGCTTAGTTACATCTAGCACAGATACGCAGTATTTT
- | many | 19 | TRBJ2-2 | TRBV28 | CASSLDSFTPWPDTGELFF | TGTGCCAGCAGTTTGGACAGTTTCACTCCCTGGCCCGACACCGGGGAGCTGTTTTTT
- | - | 14 | TRBJ1-5 | TRBV27 | CASSLSGYGQPQHF | TGTGCCAGCAGTTTATCAGGGTACGGTCAGCCCCAGCATTTT
- | - | 15 | TRBJ1-3 | TRBV19 | CASREGDGSGNTIYF | TGTGCCAGCCGAGAGGGAGACGGATCTGGAAACACCATATATTTT
- | few | 17 | TRBJ2-1 | TRBV6-2/TRBV6-3 | CASSYSPNTRSYNEQFF | TGTGCCAGCAGTTATTCCCCGAATACCCGCTCCTACAATGAGCAGTTCTTC
TRBD1 | - | 15 | TRBJ2-3 | TRBV7-2 | CASSLGQRSHDTQYF | TGTGCCAGCAGCCTGGGACAGCGGAGTCATGATACGCAGTATTTT
- | - | 14 | TRBJ1-3 | TRBV19 | CASSNRLSGNTIYF | TGTGCCAGTAGTAACAGGCTCTCTGGAAACACCATATATTTT
- | few | 13 | TRBJ1-5 | TRBV2 | CASSDGGLSPQHF | TGTGCCAGCAGTGACGGCGGGTTGTCGCCCCAGCATTTT
- | few | 17 | TRBJ2-3 | TRBV7-3 | CASSLMGMVAGTDTQYF | TGTGCCAGCAGCTTAATGGGAATGGTAGCGGGCACAGATACGCAGTATTTT
- | - | 15 | TRBJ2-7 | TRBV11-2 | CASSLGRGLNYEQYF | TGTGCCAGCAGCTTAGGTCGGGGGCTGAACTACGAGCAGTACTTC
TRBD1 | - | 15 | TRBJ1-4 | TRBV5-4 | CASARDRVANEKLFF | TGTGCCAGCGCCCGGGACAGGGTGGCTAATGAAAAACTGTTTTTT
- | few | 15 | TRBJ2-1 | TRBV7-6 | CASSLGGPTYNEQFF | TGTGCCAGCAGCTTAGGCGGGCCCACCTACAATGAGCAGTTCTTC
- | - | 14 | TRBJ2-1 | TRBV4-1 | CASSRGGSNNEQFF | TGCGCCAGCAGCCGGGGGGGCTCCAACAATGAGCAGTTCTTC
- | - | 15 | TRBJ1-1 | TRBV12-5 | CASGFTGQLNTEAFF | TGTGCTAGTGGTTTTACAGGACAGTTAAACACTGAAGCTTTCTTT
TRBD1 | few | 13 | TRBJ1-6 | TRBV19 | CASSAGQWTPLHF | TGTGCCAGTAGTGCGGGACAGTGGACACCCCTCCACTTT
- | - | 11 | TRBJ2-7 | TRBV28 | CATGQTYEQYF | TGTGCCACCGGACAGACCTACGAGCAGTACTTC
TRBD1 | - | 17 | TRBJ1-4 | TRBV18 | CASSPRRQGRTNEKLFF | TGTGCCAGCTCACCCCGAAGACAGGGAAGGACTAATGAAAAACTGTTTTTT
TRBD2 | - | 14 | TRBJ2-5 | TRBV7-2 | CASSPGTSGETQYF | TGTGCCAGCAGCCCTGGGACTAGCGGGGAGACCCAGTACTTC
- | many | 14 | TRBJ2-7 | TRBV27 | CASSLVGTRSEQYF | TGTGCCAGCAGTTTAGTGGGCACTCGGTCTGAGCAGTACTTC
- | many | 15 | TRBJ1-2 | TRBV5-5 | CASSPEEGPNYGYTF | TGTGCCAGCAGCCCCGAGGAGGGCCCTAACTATGGCTACACCTTC
- | few | 17 | TRBJ2-1 | TRBV28 | CASLSLSGRISYNEQFF | TGTGCCAGTTTATCTCTTTCGGGGCGGATCTCCTACAATGAGCAGTTCTTC
- | few | 13 | TRBJ2-5 | TRBV9 | CASSVLSQETQYF | TGTGCCAGCAGCGTACTAAGCCAAGAGACCCAGTACTTC
TRBD1 | many | 15 | TRBJ2-7 | TRBV7-9 | CASRPMQGAINEQYF | TGTGCCAGCAGACCGATGCAGGGGGCGATCAACGAGCAGTACTTC
- | - | 16 | TRBJ2-1 | TRBV7-9 | CASSSPLVGLDNEQFF | TGTGCCAGCAGCTCCCCTTTGGTGGGGCTTGATAATGAGCAGTTCTTC
- | - | 13 | TRBJ2-7 | TRBV6-6 | CASSYVVGGEQYF | TGTGCCAGCAGTTACGTGGTCGGAGGGGAGCAGTACTTC
- | few | 16 | TRBJ2-3 | TRBV4-3 | CASSQYRDSALNTQYF | TGCGCCAGCAGCCAGTACCGGGACTCCGCCCTTAATACGCAGTATTTT
- | - | 15 | TRBJ1-1 | TRBV12-3/TRBV12-4 | CVSSFFRGLNTEAFF | TGTGTCAGCAGTTTCTTTCGTGGGTTGAACACTGAAGCTTTCTTT
- | - | 15 | TRBJ1-1 | TRBV15 | CATSRLLGANTEAFF | TGTGCCACCAGCAGGCTACTGGGGGCCAACACTGAAGCTTTCTTT
- | many | 13 | TRBJ2-3 | TRBV12-3/TRBV12-4 | CASWPGGRPRQYF | TGTGCCAGCTGGCCCGGGGGGCGCCCACGTCAGTATTTT
- | once | 11 | TRBJ1-2 | TRBV10-3 | CAISEGRLYTF | TGTGCCATCAGTGAGGGCAGGCTCTACACCTTC
- | - | 13 | TRBJ1-5 | TRBV12-3/TRBV12-4 | CASSPTTPMPQHF | TGTGCCAGCAGTCCGACCACCCCGATGCCCCAGCATTTT
- | - | 18 | TRBJ1-2 | TRBV7-6 | CASSLSESASATYYGYTF | TGTGCCAGCAGCTTATCCGAGTCGGCGAGCGCCACTTACTATGGCTACACCTTC
TRBD2 | - | 16 | TRBJ2-6 | TRBV6-5 | CASIGLAGAGANVLTF | TGTGCCAGCATCGGACTAGCGGGGGCTGGGGCCAACGTCCTGACTTTC
- | many | 13 | TRBJ1-2 | TRBV7-9 | CASGQSPNYGYTF | TGTGCCAGCGGACAGTCTCCTAACTATGGCTACACCTTC
- | - | 16 | TRBJ1-1 | TRBV29-1 | CSVRKRDEGVNTEAFF | TGCAGCGTTCGGAAACGGGACGAAGGGGTGAACACTGAAGCTTTCTTT
- | - | 12 | TRBJ2-7 | TRBV27 | CATGRQGYEQYF | TGTGCCACCGGACGGCAGGGCTACGAGCAGTACTTC